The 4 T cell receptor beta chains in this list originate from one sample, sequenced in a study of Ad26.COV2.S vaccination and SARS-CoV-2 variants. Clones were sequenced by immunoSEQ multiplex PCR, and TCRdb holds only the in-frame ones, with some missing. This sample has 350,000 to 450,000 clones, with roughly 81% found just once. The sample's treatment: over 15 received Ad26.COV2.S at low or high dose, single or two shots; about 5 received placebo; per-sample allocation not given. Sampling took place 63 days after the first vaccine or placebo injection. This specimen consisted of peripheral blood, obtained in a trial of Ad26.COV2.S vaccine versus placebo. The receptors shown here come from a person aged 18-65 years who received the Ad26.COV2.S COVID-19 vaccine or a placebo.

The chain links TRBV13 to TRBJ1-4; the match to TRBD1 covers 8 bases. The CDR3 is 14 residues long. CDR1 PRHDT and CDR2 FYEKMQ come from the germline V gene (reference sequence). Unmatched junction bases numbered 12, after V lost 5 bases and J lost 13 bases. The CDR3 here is CASSAPRQGLGLFF. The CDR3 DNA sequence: TGTGCCAGCAGCGCGCCCCGACAGGGGTTAGGACTGTTTTTT.

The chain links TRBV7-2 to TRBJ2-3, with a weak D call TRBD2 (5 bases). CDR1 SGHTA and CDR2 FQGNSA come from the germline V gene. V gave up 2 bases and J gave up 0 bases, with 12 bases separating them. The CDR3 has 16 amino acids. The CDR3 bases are TGTGCCAGCAGCTTATTTGGAGCGGTCAGCACAGATACGCAGTATTTT. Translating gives CASSLFGAVSTDTQYF.

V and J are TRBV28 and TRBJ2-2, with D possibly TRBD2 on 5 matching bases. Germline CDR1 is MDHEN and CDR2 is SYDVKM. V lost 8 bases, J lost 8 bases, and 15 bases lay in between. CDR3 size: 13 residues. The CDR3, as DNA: TGTGCCAGCCGGCTAGCACTAAGGGGGGAGCTGTTTTTT. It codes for CASRLALRGELFF.

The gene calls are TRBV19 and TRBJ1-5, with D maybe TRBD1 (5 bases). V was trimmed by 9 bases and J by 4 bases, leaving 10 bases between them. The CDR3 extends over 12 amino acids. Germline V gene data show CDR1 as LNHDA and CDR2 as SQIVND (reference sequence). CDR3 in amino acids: CARQGPNQPQHF. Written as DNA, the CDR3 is TGTGCCAGGCAGGGTCCAAATCAGCCCCAGCATTTT.